This T cell receptor beta chain was recovered during a study of T cells in Graves' hyperthyroidism and ophthalmopathy. The CDR3 regions of TCR beta were amplified from RNA transcripts. RT-PCR in the first round (using the HTBI primer set) targeted the TCR CDR3. TCRdb re-called the multiplex PCR reads with MiXCR, one entry per CDR3 protein. The data contain a few hundred thousand distinct CDR3 sequences, around a fifth of them singletons. Germline V CDR1 and CDR2: SGHAT, FQNNGV. V lost 2 bases and J 0 bases, leaving 16 bases between the germline ends. This CDR3 has 17 residues. Ophthalmopathy patients had Clinical Activity Score at least 3, NOSPECS grade at least 4, duration under 3 months. This clonotype was counted only a few times.

The chain joins TRBV11-2 to TRBJ2-5, with a possible D match to TRBD1 (5 bases). Material for sequencing was blood. The sequence came from a woman in her sixties or seventies with Graves' ophthalmopathy. The CDR3 DNA sequence: TGTGCCAGCAGCTTACTCCGAGGACAAGGAAACCAAGAGACCCAGTACTTC. Translating gives CASSLLRGQGNQETQYF.